The entry below gives a single T cell receptor beta chain sequence along with its context. Its antigen is still unknown. The PCR used 60 Vbeta and 13 Jbeta primers. Original analysis: In a later analysis, around 10 million of 65 million to 90 million unique beta chains occurred in at least two donors. Clones were read by immunoSEQ multiplex PCR, and TCRdb kept only the in-frame ones, dropping some. The DNA was the basis for D and trimming; V, J and clone size are from that table. This table has roughly 120,000 clones, 80% to 85% appearing once. The source of the sample is a study of cytomegalovirus exposure and HLA in healthy donors. Points from the study as a whole: Later genetic work tied a missense DCLRE1C variant to beta-chain V and J trimming.

Trimming removed 2 bases from V and 10 bases from J, with 9 bases in between. Germline V CDR1 and CDR2: SGHAT, FQDESV (reference sequence). The CDR3 extends over 12 amino acids. The sequencing input was PBMCs. The receptor was isolated from a woman aged 25 to 39 in good health and CMV-seronegative. V is TRBV11-1 and J is TRBJ2-1, with unresolved D. The DNA for the CDR3 is TGTGCCAGCAGCTTACTTTCCTCCGAGCAGTTCTTC. It specifies CASSLLSSEQFF.